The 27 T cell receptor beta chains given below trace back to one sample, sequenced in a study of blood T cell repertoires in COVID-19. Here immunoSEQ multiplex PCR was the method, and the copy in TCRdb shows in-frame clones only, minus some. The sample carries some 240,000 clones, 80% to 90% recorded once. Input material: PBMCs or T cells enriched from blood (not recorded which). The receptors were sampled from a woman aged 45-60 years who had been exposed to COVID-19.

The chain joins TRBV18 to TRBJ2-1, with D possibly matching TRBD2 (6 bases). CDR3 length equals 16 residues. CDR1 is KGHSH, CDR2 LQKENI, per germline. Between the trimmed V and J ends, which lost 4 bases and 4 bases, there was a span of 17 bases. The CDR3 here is CASSLTYSGFYNEQFF. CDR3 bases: TGTGCCAGCTCACTCACATATAGCGGTTTTTACAATGAGCAGTTCTTC.

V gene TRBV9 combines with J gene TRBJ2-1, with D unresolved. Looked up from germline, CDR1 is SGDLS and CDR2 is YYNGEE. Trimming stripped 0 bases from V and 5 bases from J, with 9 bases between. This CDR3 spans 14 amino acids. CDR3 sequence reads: CASSVGWRDNEQFF. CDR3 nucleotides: TGTGCCAGCAGCGTAGGATGGAGAGACAATGAGCAGTTCTTC.

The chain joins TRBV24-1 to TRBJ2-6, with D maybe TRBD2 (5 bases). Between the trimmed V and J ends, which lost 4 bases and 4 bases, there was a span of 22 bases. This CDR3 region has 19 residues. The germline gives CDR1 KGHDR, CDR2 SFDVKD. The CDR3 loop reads CATSDHTTGSLAGANVLTF. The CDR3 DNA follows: TGTGCCACCAGTGACCATACTACGGGGAGCCTGGCCGGGGCCAACGTCCTGACTTTC.

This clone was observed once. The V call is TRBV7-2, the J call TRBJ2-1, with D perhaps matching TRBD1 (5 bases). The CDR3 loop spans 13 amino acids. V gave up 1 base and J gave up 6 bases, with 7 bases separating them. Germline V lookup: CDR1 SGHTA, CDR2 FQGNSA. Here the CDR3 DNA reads TGTGCCAGCAGCTTAGTAAGGGGCAATGAGCAGTTCTTC. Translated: CASSLVRGNEQFF.

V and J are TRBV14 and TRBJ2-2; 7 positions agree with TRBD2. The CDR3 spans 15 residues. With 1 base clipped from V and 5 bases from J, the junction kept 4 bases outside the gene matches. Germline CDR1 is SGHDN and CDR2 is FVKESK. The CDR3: CASSQVRGWTGELFF. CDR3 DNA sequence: TGTGCCAGCAGCCAAGTGCGGGGGTGGACCGGGGAGCTGTTTTTT.

The CDR3: CASSLDRGNSPLHF. The CDR3 DNA follows: TGTGCCAGCAGCTTGGACAGGGGGAATTCACCCCTCCACTTT. The rearrangement uses TRBV5-8 and TRBJ1-6; 8 positions match TRBD1. Germline V gene data show CDR1 as SGHTS and CDR2 as YDEGEE. The CDR3 consists of 14 residues. With V trimmed by 0 bases and J by 7 bases, 0 bases remained unmatched.

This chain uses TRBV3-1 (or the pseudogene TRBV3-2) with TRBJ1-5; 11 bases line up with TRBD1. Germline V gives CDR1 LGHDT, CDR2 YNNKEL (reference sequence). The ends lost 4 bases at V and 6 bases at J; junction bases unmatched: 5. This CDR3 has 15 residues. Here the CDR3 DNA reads TGTGCCAGCAGCCTAGGACAGGGGGCAGGTCAGCCCCAGCATTTT. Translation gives CASSLGQGAGQPQHF.

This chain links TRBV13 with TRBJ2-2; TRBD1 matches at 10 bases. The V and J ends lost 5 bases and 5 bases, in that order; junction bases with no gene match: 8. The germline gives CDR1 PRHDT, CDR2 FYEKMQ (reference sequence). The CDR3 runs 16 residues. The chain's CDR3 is CASSPRQGAETGELFF. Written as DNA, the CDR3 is TGTGCCAGCAGCCCTAGACAGGGGGCGGAAACCGGGGAGCTGTTTTTT.

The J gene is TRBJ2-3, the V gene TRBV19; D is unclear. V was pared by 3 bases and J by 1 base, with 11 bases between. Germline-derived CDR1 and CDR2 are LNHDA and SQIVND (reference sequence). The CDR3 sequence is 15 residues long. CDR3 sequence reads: CASSISRWGTDTQYF. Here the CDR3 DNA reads TGTGCCAGTAGTATCTCGAGGTGGGGCACAGATACGCAGTATTTT. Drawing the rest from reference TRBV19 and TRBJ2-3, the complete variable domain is DGGITQSPKYLFRKEGQNVTLSCEQNLNHDAMYWYRQDPGQGLRLIYYSQIVNDFQKGDIAEGYSVSREKKESFPLTVTSAQKNPTAFYLCASSISRWGTDTQYFGPGTRLTVL.

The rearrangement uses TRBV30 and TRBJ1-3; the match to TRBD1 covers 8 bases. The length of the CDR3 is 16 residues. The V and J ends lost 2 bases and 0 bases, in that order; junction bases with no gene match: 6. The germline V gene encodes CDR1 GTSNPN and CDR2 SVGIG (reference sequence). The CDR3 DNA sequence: TGTGCCTGGAGTTGGCAGGGGGCTTCCTCTGGAAACACCATATATTTT. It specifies CAWSWQGASSGNTIYF. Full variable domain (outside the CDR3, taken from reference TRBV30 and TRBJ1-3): SQTIHQWPATLVQPVGSPLSLECTVEGTSNPNLYWYRQAAGRGLQLLFYSVGIGQISSEVPQNLSASRPQDRQFILSSKKLLLSDSGFYLCAWSWQGASSGNTIYFGEGSWLTVV.

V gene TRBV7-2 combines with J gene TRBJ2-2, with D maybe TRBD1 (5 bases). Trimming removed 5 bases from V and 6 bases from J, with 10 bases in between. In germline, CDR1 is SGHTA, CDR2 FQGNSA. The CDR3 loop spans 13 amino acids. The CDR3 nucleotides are TGTGCCAGCAGCCCAAAGACAGCCGGGGAGCTGTTTTTT. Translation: CASSPKTAGELFF.

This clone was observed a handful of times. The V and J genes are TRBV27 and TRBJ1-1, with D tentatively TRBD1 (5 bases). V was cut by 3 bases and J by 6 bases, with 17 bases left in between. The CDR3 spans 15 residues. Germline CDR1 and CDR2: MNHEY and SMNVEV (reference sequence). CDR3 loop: CASSFTGSQIAEAFF. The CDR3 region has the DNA TGTGCCAGCAGTTTCACAGGTTCCCAGATAGCTGAAGCTTTCTTT.

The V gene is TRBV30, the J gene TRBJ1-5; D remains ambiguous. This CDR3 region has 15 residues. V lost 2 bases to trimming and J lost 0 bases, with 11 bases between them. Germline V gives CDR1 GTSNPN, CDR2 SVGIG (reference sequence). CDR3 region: CAWSPNTDSNQPQHF. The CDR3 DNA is TGTGCCTGGAGTCCCAACACAGATAGCAATCAGCCCCAGCATTTT.

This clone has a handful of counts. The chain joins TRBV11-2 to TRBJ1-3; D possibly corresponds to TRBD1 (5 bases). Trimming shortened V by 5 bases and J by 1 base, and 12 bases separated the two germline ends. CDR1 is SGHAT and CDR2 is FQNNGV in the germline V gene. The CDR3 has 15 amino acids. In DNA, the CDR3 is TGTGCCAGCAGCGCACCTAGGGGATCTGGAAACACCATATATTTT. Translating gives CASSAPRGSGNTIYF.

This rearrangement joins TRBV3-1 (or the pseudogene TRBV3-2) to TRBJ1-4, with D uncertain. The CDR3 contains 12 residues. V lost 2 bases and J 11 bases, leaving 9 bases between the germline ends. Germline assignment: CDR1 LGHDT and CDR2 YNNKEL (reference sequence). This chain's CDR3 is CASSQPGGKLFF. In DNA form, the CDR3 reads TGTGCCAGCAGCCAACCCGGAGGGAAACTGTTTTTT.

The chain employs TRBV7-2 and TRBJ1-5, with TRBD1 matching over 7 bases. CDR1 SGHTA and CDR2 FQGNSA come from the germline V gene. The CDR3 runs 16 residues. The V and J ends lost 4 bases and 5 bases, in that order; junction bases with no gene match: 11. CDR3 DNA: TGTGCCAGCAGCTACCAGACAGGGACCACGTATCAGCCCCAGCATTTT. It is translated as CASSYQTGTTYQPQHF.

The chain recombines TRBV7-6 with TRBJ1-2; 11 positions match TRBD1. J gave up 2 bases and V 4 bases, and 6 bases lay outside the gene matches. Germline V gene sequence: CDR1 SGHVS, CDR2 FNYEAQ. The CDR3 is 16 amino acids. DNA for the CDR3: TGTGCCAGCAGCTCAATCCGGGACAGGGGGAACTATGGCTACACCTTC. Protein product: CASSSIRDRGNYGYTF.

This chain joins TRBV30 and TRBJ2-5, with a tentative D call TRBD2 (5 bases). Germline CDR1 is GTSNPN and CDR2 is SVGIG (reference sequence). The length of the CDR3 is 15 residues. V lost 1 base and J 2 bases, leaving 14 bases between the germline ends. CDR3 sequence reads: CAWSESSGKQETQYF. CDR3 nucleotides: TGTGCCTGGAGTGAGTCCAGCGGCAAACAAGAGACCCAGTACTTC.

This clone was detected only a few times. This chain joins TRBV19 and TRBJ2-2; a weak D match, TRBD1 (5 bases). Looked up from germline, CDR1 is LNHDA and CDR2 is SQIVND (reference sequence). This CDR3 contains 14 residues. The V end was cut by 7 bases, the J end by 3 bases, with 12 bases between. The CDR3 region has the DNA TGTGCCAGTATGAGACAGTTGGACACCGGGGAGCTGTTTTTT. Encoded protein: CASMRQLDTGELFF.

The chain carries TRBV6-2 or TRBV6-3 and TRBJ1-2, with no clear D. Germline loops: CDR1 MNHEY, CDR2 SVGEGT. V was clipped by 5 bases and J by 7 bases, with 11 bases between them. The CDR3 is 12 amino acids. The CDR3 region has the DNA TGTGCCAGCAGTCCAACGGGATCTGGCTACACCTTC. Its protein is CASSPTGSGYTF.

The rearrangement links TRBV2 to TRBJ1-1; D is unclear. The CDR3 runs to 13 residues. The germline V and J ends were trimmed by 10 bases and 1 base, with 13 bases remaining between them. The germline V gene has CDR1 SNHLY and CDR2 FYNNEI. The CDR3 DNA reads TGTGCCACGAGTAGAGAGGAGAACACTGAAGCTTTCTTT. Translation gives CATSREENTEAFF.

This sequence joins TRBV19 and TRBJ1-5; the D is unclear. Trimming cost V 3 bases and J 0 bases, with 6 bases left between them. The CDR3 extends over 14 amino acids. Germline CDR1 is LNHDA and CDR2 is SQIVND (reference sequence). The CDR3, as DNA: TGTGCCAGTAGTATGCGGTATAGCAATCAGCCCCAGCATTTT. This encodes CASSMRYSNQPQHF.

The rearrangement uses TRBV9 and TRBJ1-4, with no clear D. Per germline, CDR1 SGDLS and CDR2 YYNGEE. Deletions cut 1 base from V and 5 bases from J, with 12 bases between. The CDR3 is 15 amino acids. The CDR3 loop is CASSVSPRHNEKLFF. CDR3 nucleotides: TGTGCCAGCAGCGTAAGCCCCCGCCACAATGAAAAACTGTTTTTT.

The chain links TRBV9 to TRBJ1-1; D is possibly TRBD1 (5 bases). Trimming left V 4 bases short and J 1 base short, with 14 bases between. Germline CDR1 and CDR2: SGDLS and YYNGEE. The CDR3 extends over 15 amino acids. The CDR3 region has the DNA TGTGCCAGCAGCTTTCAGGGTTCTGCGAACACTGAAGCTTTCTTT. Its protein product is CASSFQGSANTEAFF.

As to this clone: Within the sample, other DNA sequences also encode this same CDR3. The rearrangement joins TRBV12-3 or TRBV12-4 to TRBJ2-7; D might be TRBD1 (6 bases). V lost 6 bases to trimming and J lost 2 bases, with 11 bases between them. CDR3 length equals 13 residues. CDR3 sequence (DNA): TGTGCCAGCAGCCGCGGACAGACCTACGAGCAGTACTTC. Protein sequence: CASSRGQTYEQYF.

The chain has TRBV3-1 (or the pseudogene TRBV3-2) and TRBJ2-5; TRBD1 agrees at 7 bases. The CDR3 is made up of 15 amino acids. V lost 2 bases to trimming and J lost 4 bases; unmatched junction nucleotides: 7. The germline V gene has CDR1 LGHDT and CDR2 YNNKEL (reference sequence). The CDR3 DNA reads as TGTGCCAGCAGCCAAAACCCGGACAGGAGAGAGACCCAGTACTTC. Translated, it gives CASSQNPDRRETQYF.

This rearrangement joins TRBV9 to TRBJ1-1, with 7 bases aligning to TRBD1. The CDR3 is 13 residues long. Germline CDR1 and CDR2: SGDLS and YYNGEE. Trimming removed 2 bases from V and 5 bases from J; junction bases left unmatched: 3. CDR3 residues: CASSVTGSTEAFF. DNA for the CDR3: TGTGCCAGCAGCGTGACAGGGTCTACTGAAGCTTTCTTT. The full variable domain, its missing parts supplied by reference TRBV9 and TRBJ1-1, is DSGVTQTPKHLITATGQRVTLRCSPRSGDLSVYWYQQSLDQGLQFLIQYYNGEERAKGNILERFSAQQFPDLHSELNLSSLELGDSALYFCASSVTGSTEAFFGQGTRLTVV.